This T cell receptor beta chain is drawn from a study of tumor-infiltrating lymphocytes in primary liver carcinoma. Study summary: Productive TCRbeta read counts per sample ran from roughly 3.5 to 7.1 million and were similar across tissue types. General study points: The bulk unsorted samples meant that CD4+ and CD8+ repertoires went uncompared. Blood trailed tumors significantly in top-250-clone fraction (p = 0.039).

Synthesis of TCR beta cDNA was carried out from 500 ng total RNA with a constant-region primer. Amplification in three nested multiplex PCR rounds with slightly modified ARM-PCR gave rise to TCR beta libraries. Running approximately 10 cycles apiece, the first two PCR rounds relied on TRBV1-TRBV30 forward primers together with a C-beta reverse primer. TCRdb analysed the multiplex PCR reads with MiXCR anew, one entry per CDR3 protein. The sample lists some 180,000 distinct CDR3 sequences, 60% occurring once. This clonotype has more than one count but fewer than ten. The target antigen is unknown. A much larger clone sits a single nucleotide away, making a read error possible. Germline DNA was also extracted, and blood RNA derived from unsorted whole blood. The researchers drew about 4 milliliters of peripheral blood before surgery. This CDR3 region has 15 residues. Germline assignment: CDR1 MNHNS and CDR2 SASEGT.

The origin of this receptor is a man aged 35-49 years with primary liver carcinoma and hepatitis B virus infection. The genes are TRBV6-1 and TRBJ2-1; 9 bases match TRBD1. The sample was peripheral blood. The CDR3 sequence is CASSARQGGNNKQFF. As DNA, the CDR3 is TGTGCCAGCAGTGCTCGACAGGGGGGAAACAATAAGCAGTTCTTC.